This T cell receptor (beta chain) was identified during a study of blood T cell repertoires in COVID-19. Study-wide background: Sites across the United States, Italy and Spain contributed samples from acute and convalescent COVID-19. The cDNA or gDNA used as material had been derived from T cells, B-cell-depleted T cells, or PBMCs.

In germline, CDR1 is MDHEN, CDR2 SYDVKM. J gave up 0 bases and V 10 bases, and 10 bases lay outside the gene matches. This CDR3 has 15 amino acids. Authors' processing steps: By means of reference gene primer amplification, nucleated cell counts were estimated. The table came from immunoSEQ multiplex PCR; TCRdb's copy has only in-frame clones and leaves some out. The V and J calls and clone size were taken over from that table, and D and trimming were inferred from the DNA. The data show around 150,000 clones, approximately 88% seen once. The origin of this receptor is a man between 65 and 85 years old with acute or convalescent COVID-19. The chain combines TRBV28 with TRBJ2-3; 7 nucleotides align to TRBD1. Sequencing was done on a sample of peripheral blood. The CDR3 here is CATTLEGASTDTQYF. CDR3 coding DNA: TGTGCCACCACCCTCGAGGGGGCTAGCACAGATACGCAGTATTTT.